This TCR beta chain was sequenced for a study of CD8+ T cells in alopecia areata. Study-level points and caveats: Expanded CD8+ clones among the top 100, as well as scalp clonality, were significantly decreased by tofacitinib. The study found that many expanded lesional clones persisted in scalp and blood during tofacitinib.

Treatment: oral pan-JAK inhibitor, 5-10 mg twice daily. Alopecia areata patients had lesional scalp punch biopsies and peripheral blood taken from them. Germline V gene lookup returns CDR1 SQVTM and CDR2 ANQGSEA. The junction had 6 bases not matched to a gene; V was cut back by 7 bases and J by 2 bases. The CDR3 consists of 14 residues. cDNA prepared by RNA extraction and subsequent reverse transcription served as the template for sequencing. TCRdb's copy holds only in-frame clones and misses some; the assay was immunoSEQ multiplex PCR. The data contain under 350,000 clones, 55% to 70% of them singletons. Remarks on this clone: Its cognate antigen is unknown.

The sequences come from CD4+ T cells sorted from blood, collected at week 24, from a patient treated with tofacitinib. The rearrangement uses TRBV29-1 and TRBJ2-1; 9 bases map to TRBD2. The source is a human donor with alopecia areata. The CDR3 sequence is CSAGIAGAYNEQFF. Written as DNA, the CDR3 is TGCAGCGCCGGAATAGCGGGGGCCTACAATGAGCAGTTCTTC.